One sample yielded the 32 T cell receptor beta chains listed below, sequenced in a study of cytomegalovirus exposure and HLA in healthy donors. Both 60 Vbeta primers and 13 Jbeta primers went into the PCR. The repertoire was sequenced with immunoSEQ multiplex PCR; TCRdb's copy has only in-frame clones and lacks some. The sample has fewer than 200,000 clones, 77% seen once. Sequences were obtained from PBMCs. The receptors were sampled from a woman aged 40 to 50 in good health and CMV-seropositive.

This chain links TRBV5-1 with TRBJ2-3; 9 bases agree with TRBD2. CDR3 length: 14 amino acids. Germline CDR1 is SGHRS and CDR2 is YFSETQ. With V trimmed by 4 bases and J by 4 bases, 4 bases remained unmatched. The CDR3 spells CASSPLAGADTQYF. The DNA for the CDR3 is TGCGCCAGCAGCCCCTTAGCGGGGGCAGATACGCAGTATTTT.

The chain joins TRBV27 to TRBJ2-2, with D hard to call. The length of the CDR3 is 12 residues. Deletions cut 5 bases from V and 2 bases from J, with 3 bases between. CDR1 is MNHEY and CDR2 is SMNVEV in the germline V gene (reference sequence). CDR3 amino acids: CASSPNTGELFF. The DNA for the CDR3 is TGTGCCAGCAGTCCAAACACCGGGGAGCTGTTTTTT.

This clone has only one observation. Other nucleotide sequences in the sample specify the same CDR3. This chain uses TRBV27 with TRBJ1-2; 8 positions match TRBD1. The ends lost 2 bases at V and 6 bases at J; junction bases unmatched: 2. CDR1 is MNHEY and CDR2 is SMNVEV in the germline V gene (reference sequence). CDR3 length: 13 amino acids. The CDR3 sequence is CASSLQGANGYTF. CDR3 DNA: TGTGCCAGCAGTTTACAGGGGGCTAATGGCTACACCTTC.

This clone was found once. This CDR3 is also generated by other DNA sequences in the sample. The chain links TRBV2 to TRBJ2-6; the match to TRBD1 covers 8 bases. The CDR3 consists of 15 residues. Germline V gene sequence: CDR1 SNHLY, CDR2 FYNNEI. The J segment lost 2 bases and the V segment lost 5 bases, leaving 2 bases of the junction unmatched. The DNA for the CDR3 is TGTGCCAGCAGTAAACAGGGGGCTGGGGCCAACGTCCTGACTTTC. As protein: CASSKQGAGANVLTF.

This clone has a handful of counts. The rearrangement links TRBV10-2 to TRBJ2-3; the D gene is possibly TRBD2 (7 bases). V lost 4 bases and J 5 bases, leaving 16 bases between the germline ends. The CDR3 has 15 residues. CDR1 WSHSY and CDR2 SAAADI come from the germline V gene. In DNA, the CDR3 is TGCGCCAGCAGTGGAGGGGGAGGGGGGGGAGATACGCAGTATTTT. It specifies CASSGGGGGGDTQYF.

This clone occurred a few times. The chain couples TRBV10-1 to TRBJ1-4; D gene unclear. Germline V gene sequence: CDR1 WNHNN, CDR2 SYGVQD (reference sequence). Trimming took off 2 bases at V and 0 bases at J, with 7 bases between the two ends. The CDR3 runs to 15 residues. This CDR3 is CASSEHGTTNEKLFF. The CDR3, as DNA: TGCGCCAGCAGTGAGCACGGTACAACTAATGAAAAACTGTTTTTT.

J is TRBJ2-1 and V is TRBV5-1, with TRBD1 matching over 7 bases. V was pared by 3 bases and J by 0 bases, with 9 bases of the junction left unmatched. The CDR3 covers 17 residues. CDR1 is SGHRS, CDR2 YFSETQ, per germline. The CDR3 loop reads CASSSTRQGNSYNEQFF. The CDR3 nucleotides are TGCGCCAGCAGCTCCACCCGACAGGGTAACTCCTACAATGAGCAGTTCTTC.

The rearrangement joins TRBV25-1 to TRBJ1-4; 8 positions agree with TRBD1. The V and J ends lost 4 bases and 7 bases, in that order; junction bases with no gene match: 8. The CDR3 is 15 amino acids. Germline V lookup: CDR1 MGHDK, CDR2 SYGVNS. The CDR3 reads CASSGLRDRLEKLFF. DNA for the CDR3: TGTGCCAGCAGTGGACTCCGGGACAGGCTTGAAAAACTGTTTTTT.

The chain joins TRBV25-1 to TRBJ1-2, with 8 bases fitting TRBD1. The V and J ends lost 3 bases and 5 bases, in that order; junction bases with no gene match: 14. CDR1 is MGHDK, CDR2 SYGVNS, per germline. This CDR3 comprises 17 residues. The CDR3 nucleotides read TGTGCCAGCAGTGATAGGGGCCAGGGGGCGCTAGGTTATGGCTACACCTTC. It encodes CASSDRGQGALGYGYTF.

The table lists this clone with a few counts. This sequence joins TRBV4-3 and TRBJ2-2; weak D call: TRBD2 (6 bases). V dropped 1 base and J dropped 7 bases, with 13 bases sitting between them. Germline loops: CDR1 LGHNA, CDR2 YSLEER. CDR3 length: 15 residues. The CDR3 reads CASSQGGVGGGELFF. The CDR3 coding sequence is TGCGCCAGCAGCCAAGGCGGGGTCGGGGGCGGGGAGCTGTTTTTT.

This sequence joins TRBV7-9 and TRBJ2-2; 12 bases are a match to TRBD1. After removal of 3 bases from V and 10 bases from J, the junction contained 3 bases not matched to a gene. The CDR3 has 14 amino acids. In germline, CDR1 is SEHNR, CDR2 FQNEAQ (reference sequence). CDR3 residues: CASSLGQGAEELFF. CDR3 DNA sequence: TGTGCCAGCAGCTTGGGACAGGGGGCTGAGGAGCTGTTTTTT.

The rearrangement joins TRBV30 to TRBJ1-1; 8 nucleotides align to TRBD1. Germline values: CDR1 GTSNPN, CDR2 SVGIG (reference sequence). The CDR3 extends over 14 amino acids. V was pared by 4 bases and J by 3 bases, with 7 bases of the junction left unmatched. The CDR3 loop is CAWKNDRGHTEAFF. The CDR3 DNA reads as TGTGCCTGGAAGAATGACAGGGGACACACTGAAGCTTTCTTT. The complete variable domain, with remaining parts taken from reference TRBV30 and TRBJ1-1, reads SQTIHQWPATLVQPVGSPLSLECTVEGTSNPNLYWYRQAAGRGLQLLFYSVGIGQISSEVPQNLSASRPQDRQFILSSKKLLLSDSGFYLCAWKNDRGHTEAFFGQGTRLTVV.

CDR3 protein: CASSLAGGLAVYETQYF. CDR3 in DNA: TGCGCCAGCAGCTTGGCAGGTGGGCTAGCGGTTTACGAGACCCAGTACTTC. The chain carries TRBV5-1 and TRBJ2-5; 7 bases agree with TRBD2. The CDR3 covers 17 residues. CDR1 SGHRS and CDR2 YFSETQ come from the germline V gene. J lost 5 bases, V lost 0 bases, and 13 bases had no gene match.

The genes are TRBV19 and TRBJ2-5; 11 positions match TRBD2. From germline, CDR1 is LNHDA and CDR2 SQIVND (reference sequence). Unmatched junction bases numbered 10, after V lost 5 bases and J lost 5 bases. This CDR3 has 16 amino acids. The CDR3 DNA reads as TGTGCCAGTAGTGAGGCGGCTAGCGGGAGGCGGGAGACCCAGTACTTC. This gives the protein CASSEAASGRRETQYF.

This clone showed up just a few times. The genes are TRBV5-1 and TRBJ2-3; TRBD2 agrees at 8 bases. CDR1 is SGHRS and CDR2 is YFSETQ in the germline V gene. The junction had 9 bases not matched to a gene; V was cut back by 4 bases and J by 2 bases. The CDR3 spans 16 residues. CDR3: CASSLQAGALTDTQYF. Here the CDR3 DNA reads TGCGCCAGCAGCCTACAAGCGGGGGCCCTCACAGATACGCAGTATTTT.

CDR3 loop: CASSPGQRAEAFF. CDR3 nucleotides: TGTGCCAGCAGCCCTGGACAGAGGGCTGAAGCTTTCTTT. J is TRBJ1-1 and V is TRBV5-4; D possibly corresponds to TRBD1 (6 bases). The CDR3 length is 13 residues. V was clipped by 4 bases and J by 6 bases, with 13 bases between them. Looked up from germline, CDR1 is SGHNT and CDR2 is YYREEE (reference sequence).

This chain joins TRBV10-1 and TRBJ1-1, with a possible D match to TRBD1 (5 bases). Trimming removed 6 bases at V and 1 base at J, with 9 bases between. This CDR3 comprises 13 residues. The germline V gene encodes CDR1 WNHNN and CDR2 SYGVQD (reference sequence). CDR3 DNA: TGCGCCAGCAGGCTGGACACGAACACTGAAGCTTTCTTT. Amino acid sequence: CASRLDTNTEAFF.

This chain connects TRBV30 to TRBJ1-2; 8 nucleotides match TRBD1. J lost 8 bases, V lost 3 bases, and 5 bases had no gene match. Germline CDR1 is GTSNPN and CDR2 is SVGIG (reference sequence). This CDR3 is built from 12 residues. CDR3 residues: CAWSQGAWGYTF. The CDR3 DNA is TGTGCCTGGAGCCAGGGGGCCTGGGGCTACACCTTC.

The chain combines TRBV2 with TRBJ2-3, with a weak D call TRBD1 (5 bases). The CDR3 extends over 13 amino acids. Germline CDR1 SNHLY, CDR2 FYNNEI. The V gene lost 8 bases and the J gene lost 2 bases, with 11 bases spanning the gap. The CDR3 nucleotides are TGTGCCAGCCACTTGACAGACACAGATACGCAGTATTTT. It encodes CASHLTDTDTQYF.

This chain uses TRBV7-9 with TRBJ2-5, with 7 bases identical to TRBD2. Germline V gene lookup returns CDR1 SEHNR and CDR2 FQNEAQ (reference sequence). The CDR3 has 14 residues. With V trimmed by 5 bases and J by 5 bases, 8 bases remained unmatched. CDR3 region: CASSPTGGGETQYF. CDR3 DNA: TGTGCCAGCAGCCCCACTGGGGGAGGGGAGACCCAGTACTTC.

The chain links TRBV19 to TRBJ1-1; TRBD1 might be the D (6 bases). Germline values: CDR1 LNHDA, CDR2 SQIVND (reference sequence). V was pared by 3 bases and J by 0 bases, with 8 bases between. CDR3 length equals 14 residues. The CDR3 DNA reads as TGTGCCAGTAGTATCCGGGACATGAACACTGAAGCTTTCTTT. Translated, it gives CASSIRDMNTEAFF.

The chain is built from TRBV4-3 and TRBJ2-2; D is possibly TRBD1 (5 bases). Germline V gene sequence: CDR1 LGHNA, CDR2 YSLEER. The CDR3 spans 16 residues. V lost 4 bases, J lost 4 bases, and 16 bases lay in between. CDR3 sequence: CASSPLWVQGTGELFF. DNA for the CDR3: TGCGCCAGCAGCCCCCTCTGGGTCCAGGGCACCGGGGAGCTGTTTTTT.

This clone was detected once. This chain connects TRBV11-2 to TRBJ2-7, with TRBD1 matching 8 bases. CDR3 length: 15 residues. Trimming took 0 bases from V and 7 from J; bases not matched to a gene: 8. CDR1 and CDR2 from the germline V gene are SGHAT and FQNNGV. CDR3 residues: CASSLDSSGGWEQYF. The CDR3 coding sequence is TGTGCCAGCAGCTTAGATTCTTCAGGGGGCTGGGAGCAGTACTTC.

Concerning this clone: This CDR3 is also generated by other DNA sequences in the sample. The J gene is TRBJ2-3, the V gene TRBV7-2; tentative D call: TRBD1 (6 bases). The CDR3 runs 14 residues. Trimming removed 3 bases at V and 0 bases at J, with 7 bases between. Germline V gene data show CDR1 as SGHTA and CDR2 as FQGNSA. The CDR3 reads CASSLGASTDTQYF. CDR3 bases: TGTGCCAGCAGCTTGGGGGCTAGCACAGATACGCAGTATTTT.

The gene calls are TRBV10-2 and TRBJ2-7; the match to TRBD2 covers 13 bases. Germline lookup yields CDR1 WSHSY and CDR2 SAAADI. Trimming at V came to 6 bases and at J to 6 bases, leaving 8 bases not matched to a gene. The CDR3 loop spans 15 amino acids. The CDR3 protein is CASRGTSGDYSEQYF. CDR3 in DNA: TGCGCCAGCAGGGGGACTAGCGGGGACTACAGCGAGCAGTACTTC.

The chain employs TRBV4-3 and TRBJ2-2; maybe TRBD1 (6 bases). The CDR3 extends over 16 amino acids. Germline V gene sequence: CDR1 LGHNA, CDR2 YSLEER. V was pared by 0 bases and J by 2 bases, with 10 bases between. DNA of the CDR3: TGCGCCAGCAGCCAAGATCAGGACAGCAACACCGGGGAGCTGTTTTTT. Translating gives CASSQDQDSNTGELFF.

This rearrangement joins TRBV6-6 to TRBJ1-5; D perhaps matches TRBD1 (6 bases). Germline loops: CDR1 MNHNY, CDR2 SVGAGI (reference sequence). There are 14 residues in the CDR3. With 9 bases removed from V and 3 bases from J, the gap between germline ends came to 15 bases. The CDR3 DNA follows: TGTGCCAGACTGGGGGGGCTGAACAATCAGCCCCAGCATTTT. Its translation is CARLGGLNNQPQHF.

V is TRBV19 and J is TRBJ2-7; D is unresolved. V lost 4 bases to trimming and J lost 6 bases, with 10 bases between them. CDR1 LNHDA and CDR2 SQIVND come from the germline V gene (reference sequence). The CDR3 runs to 12 residues. The CDR3, as DNA: TGTGCCAGTAGTACCTCCCAGGCCGAGCAGTACTTC. Encoded protein: CASSTSQAEQYF.

CDR3: CASSSTQGALLDTEAFF. CDR3 DNA sequence: TGCGCCAGCAGCTCAACACAGGGGGCCCTGCTTGACACTGAAGCTTTCTTT. This sequence joins TRBV4-3 and TRBJ1-1; 9 nucleotides agree with TRBD1. CDR3 size: 17 residues. The V and J ends lost 5 bases and 3 bases, in that order; junction bases with no gene match: 13. Germline lookup yields CDR1 LGHNA and CDR2 YSLEER.

The V and J genes are TRBV28 and TRBJ2-3; 7 nucleotides agree with TRBD1. The germline CDR1 and CDR2 sequences are MDHEN and SYDVKM. The CDR3 consists of 12 residues. Unmatched junction bases numbered 3, after V lost 6 bases and J lost 6 bases. DNA for the CDR3: TGTGCCAGCAGCGGACAGGTTGATACGCAGTATTTT. This sequence encodes CASSGQVDTQYF.

V is TRBV6-1 and J is TRBJ2-7; 8 bases are shared with TRBD2. CDR3 size: 19 residues. V lost 0 bases, J lost 9 bases, and 22 bases stayed unmatched. CDR1 is MNHNS and CDR2 is SASEGT in the germline V gene. The CDR3, as DNA: TGTGCCAGCAGTGAAGCGCTTAACCCAACTGCGCCGGGGGGGCTTGCGCAGTACTTC. It yields the protein CASSEALNPTAPGGLAQYF.

This chain joins TRBV30 and TRBJ1-2; D call uncertain. This CDR3 is built from 12 residues. Germline CDR1 is GTSNPN and CDR2 is SVGIG (reference sequence). The V end lost 5 bases, the J end lost 6 bases, and 13 bases lay between the germline ends. For the CDR3, the DNA is TGTGCCTGGGATTACGGGTACAATGGCTACACCTTC. Protein sequence: CAWDYGYNGYTF.